The table lists the clone carrying this TCR beta chain with many counts. Its antigen is unknown. RNA transcripts served as the template for amplifying TCR beta CDR3 regions. The TCR CDR3 first-round RT-PCR relied on the HTBI primer set. TCRdb ran MiXCR on the multiplex PCR reads and lists one entry per CDR3 protein. This sample has some 300,000 distinct CDR3 sequences, with roughly an eighth found just once. The record originates from a study of T cells in Graves' hyperthyroidism and ophthalmopathy. Study background: The blood sample was taken at first diagnosis, before treatment began. Study results and caveats: The model foresaw ophthalmopathy a median roughly 6.3 months prior to onset.

Per germline, CDR1 SNHLY and CDR2 FYNNEI. The CDR3 sequence is 15 residues long. Trimming stripped 6 bases from V and 6 bases from J, with 18 bases between. This rearrangement joins TRBV2 to TRBJ2-1; D gene ambiguous. The sequenced material came from blood. The sequence was collected from a woman in her thirties or forties with Graves' hyperthyroidism. The CDR3 DNA reads as TGTGCCAGCAGCGAGTGGCGGAGTTCCGGCAATGAGCAGTTCTTC. This translates into CASSEWRSSGNEQFF. Drawing the rest from reference TRBV2 and TRBJ2-1, the complete variable domain is EPEVTQTPSHQVTQMGQEVILRCVPISNHLYFYWYRQILGQKVEFLVSFYNNEISEKSEIFDDQFSVERPDGSNFTLKIRSTKLEDSAMYFCASSEWRSSGNEQFFGPGTRLTVL.